The 20 T cell receptor beta chains presented below share a single source sample, sequenced in a study of cytomegalovirus exposure and HLA in healthy donors. Both 60 Vbeta primers and 13 Jbeta primers went into the PCR. Only in-frame clones appear in the TCRdb table, and some are missing; sequencing was by immunoSEQ multiplex PCR. The data contain about 130,000 clones, approximately 75% of them singletons. Sequenced: PBMCs. These receptors were collected from a woman in her 50s in good health and CMV-seronegative.

The CDR3 DNA reads TGTGCCAGCAGCTGGGAGGTCCAAGAGACCCAGTACTTC. It codes for CASSWEVQETQYF. V usage is TRBV7-9 and J usage is TRBJ2-5; D possibly corresponds to TRBD2 (6 bases). This CDR3 spans 13 amino acids. Germline V lookup: CDR1 SEHNR, CDR2 FQNEAQ (reference sequence). V shed 4 bases and J shed 1 base, with 7 bases lying between them. The complete variable domain, with remaining parts taken from reference TRBV7-9 and TRBJ2-5, reads DTGVSQNPRHKITKRGQNVTFRCDPISEHNRLYWYRQTLGQGPEFLTYFQNEAQLEKSRLLSDRFSAERPKGSFSTLEIQRTEQGDSAMYLCASSWEVQETQYFGPGTRLLVL.

The V call is TRBV19, the J call TRBJ1-2; 9 bases agree with TRBD1. V shed 5 bases and J 0 bases; nucleotides not matched to a gene: 4. The V gene's germline CDR1 is LNHDA and CDR2 SQIVND (reference sequence). This CDR3 spans 15 amino acids. CDR3 coding DNA: TGTGCCAGTAGTCTTTGGACAGGGGCTAACTATGGCTACACCTTC. Translated: CASSLWTGANYGYTF.

This clone was seen a handful of times. The rearrangement links TRBV29-1 to TRBJ2-2; the match to TRBD1 covers 10 bases. The CDR3 runs to 15 residues. V was pared by 2 bases and J by 5 bases, with 5 bases of the junction left unmatched. CDR1 is SQVTM, CDR2 ANQGSEA, per germline. CDR3 DNA: TGCAGCGTTGAACCGACAGGGGGCCGGACCGGGGAGCTGTTTTTT. Protein product: CSVEPTGGRTGELFF.

CDR3 sequence (DNA): TGTGCCAGCACTACGCGGGGGCCCCCGAATGAGCAGTTCTTC. It yields the protein CASTTRGPPNEQFF. The chain is built from TRBV28 and TRBJ2-1; D may be TRBD2 (7 bases). The CDR3 runs 14 residues. V lost 7 bases to trimming and J lost 7 bases, with 17 bases between them. CDR1 is MDHEN, CDR2 SYDVKM, per germline.

This clone showed up just once. The chain uses TRBV9 and TRBJ2-1; 7 nucleotides agree with TRBD1. V was pared by 0 bases and J by 10 bases, with 7 bases of the junction left unmatched. The CDR3 consists of 14 residues. Per germline, CDR1 SGDLS and CDR2 YYNGEE. As DNA, the CDR3 is TGTGCCAGCAGCGTAGTATTTGCGGACAGGGAGCAGTTCTTC. The encoded protein is CASSVVFADREQFF.

The rearrangement links TRBV7-8 to TRBJ2-7; unclear D gene. Germline-derived CDR1 and CDR2 are SGHVS and FQNEAQ. V was pared by 9 bases and J by 1 base, with 7 bases between. This CDR3 comprises 11 residues. The CDR3: CASQVSYEQYF. The CDR3 nucleotides are TGTGCCAGTCAGGTTTCCTACGAGCAGTACTTC. The variable domain in full, completed from reference TRBV7-8 and TRBJ2-7, reads GAGVSQSPRYKVAKRGQDVALRCDPISGHVSLFWYQQALGQGPEFLTYFQNEAQLDKSGLPSDRFFAERPEGSVSTLKIQRTQQEDSAVYLCASQVSYEQYFGPGTRLTVT.

The V call is TRBV27, the J call TRBJ1-1; D possibly corresponds to TRBD1 (6 bases). The germline V gene has CDR1 MNHEY and CDR2 SMNVEV (reference sequence). This CDR3 is 15 amino acids long. V was shortened by 5 bases and J by 2 bases, with 15 bases between the two germline ends. The CDR3, as DNA: TGTGCCAGCAGTCCCGACCTCAGGGGCAACACTGAAGCTTTCTTT. This codes for CASSPDLRGNTEAFF.

The CDR3 DNA follows: TGTGCCAGCAGTGCCTGGGCCGGACAGGGAGACTACGAGCAGTACTTC. Its translation: CASSAWAGQGDYEQYF. The chain recombines TRBV28 with TRBJ2-7; 8 bases line up with TRBD1. The germline V gene has CDR1 MDHEN and CDR2 SYDVKM. Trimming took 5 bases from V and 3 from J; bases not matched to a gene: 12. The CDR3 extends over 16 amino acids.

The rearrangement uses TRBV28 and TRBJ2-1; 8 bases line up with TRBD2. V trimming: 10 bases; J trimming: 9 bases; junction bases outside the gene matches: 8. The V gene's germline CDR1 is MDHEN and CDR2 SYDVKM. The length of the CDR3 is 12 residues. CDR3 residues: CAIGGGMREQFF. CDR3 coding DNA: TGTGCCATCGGGGGGGGGATGCGTGAGCAGTTCTTC.

The CDR3 DNA sequence: TGTGCCAGCAGAGAGGCCCTAGCGGGAGATGATACGCAGTATTTT. It yields the protein CASREALAGDDTQYF. The rearrangement uses TRBV13 and TRBJ2-3; TRBD2 aligns across 10 bases. Germline V CDR1 and CDR2: PRHDT, FYEKMQ (reference sequence). Trimming took 6 bases from V and 6 from J; bases not matched to a gene: 9. CDR3 length: 15 residues. Filled out from reference TRBV13 and TRBJ2-3, the complete variable domain reads AAGVIQSPRHLIKEKRETATLKCYPIPRHDTVYWYQQGPGQDPQFLISFYEKMQSDKGSIPDRFSAQQFSDYHSELNMSSLELGDSALYFCASREALAGDDTQYFGPGTRLTVL.

The gene calls are TRBV10-1 and TRBJ2-7, with 8 bases lining up with TRBD2. The germline gives CDR1 WNHNN, CDR2 SYGVQD (reference sequence). This CDR3 is 18 amino acids long. Trimming removed 11 bases from V and 4 bases from J; junction bases left unmatched: 25. CDR3 sequence reads: CAPGRGRVSGTSKYEQYF. CDR3 sequence (DNA): TGCGCCCCCGGAAGGGGGAGAGTGTCCGGGACTAGTAAGTACGAGCAGTACTTC.

This chain joins TRBV28 and TRBJ2-3, with a possible D match to TRBD1 (5 bases). Per the germline V gene, CDR1 is MDHEN and CDR2 is SYDVKM. The CDR3 contains 15 residues. The V gene lost 8 bases and the J gene lost 6 bases, with 21 bases spanning the gap. The CDR3 sequence: CASFSIGQGKDTQYF. The CDR3 DNA reads as TGTGCCAGCTTCTCGATCGGGCAGGGAAAGGATACGCAGTATTTT.

The CDR3 region has the DNA TGTGCCAGCAGCAGACAGGGGGCCGTTACTGAAGCTTTCTTT. Protein: CASSRQGAVTEAFF. This chain uses TRBV7-3 with TRBJ1-1; the match to TRBD1 covers 10 bases. The CDR3 spans 14 residues. Trimming removed 5 bases from V and 5 bases from J; junction bases left unmatched: 5. Germline lookup yields CDR1 SGHTA and CDR2 FQGTGA.

In this sample, this clone turned up a few times. The chain links TRBV13 to TRBJ1-3; possible D gene TRBD1, 6 bases. In germline, CDR1 is PRHDT, CDR2 FYEKMQ (reference sequence). This CDR3 region has 16 residues. The V gene lost 4 bases and the J gene lost 0 bases, with 13 bases spanning the gap. CDR3 protein: CASSSQQGVSGNTIYF. As DNA, the CDR3 is TGTGCCAGCAGCTCACAACAGGGTGTCTCTGGAAACACCATATATTTT.

V is TRBV4-3 and J is TRBJ2-7; 9 nucleotides agree with TRBD1. CDR1 is LGHNA and CDR2 is YSLEER in the germline V gene. The CDR3 runs to 15 residues. The junction had 6 bases not matched to a gene; V was cut back by 1 base and J by 5 bases. The DNA for the CDR3 is TGCGCCAGCAGCCAAGCGGTGACAGGGGGGGACGAGCAGTACTTC. Translation: CASSQAVTGGDEQYF.

V usage is TRBV11-2 and J usage is TRBJ2-5; 9 nucleotides match TRBD2. The J call may be mistaken, given a closer DNA end match to TRBJ2-7. Per the germline V gene, CDR1 is SGHAT and CDR2 is FQNNGV. The CDR3 runs 14 residues. As DNA, the CDR3 is TGTGCCAGCAGCTATAGCGGGAGTTTCTACGAGCAGTACTTC. It yields the protein CASSYSGSFYEQYF.

This chain joins TRBV5-1 and TRBJ1-4; 7 bases are a match to TRBD1. The CDR3 runs 17 residues. Germline values: CDR1 SGHRS, CDR2 YFSETQ. The V and J ends lost 0 bases and 3 bases, in that order; junction bases with no gene match: 8. The chain's CDR3 is CASSLGPSGGSNEKLFF. Here the CDR3 DNA reads TGCGCCAGCAGCTTGGGGCCGTCAGGGGGGTCTAATGAAAAACTGTTTTTT.

The rearrangement joins TRBV4-2 to TRBJ2-5; 10 bases map to TRBD1. The J segment lost 2 bases and the V segment lost 0 bases, leaving 3 bases of the junction unmatched. The CDR3 has 16 residues. Germline V CDR1 and CDR2: LGHNA, YNFKEQ. CDR3 sequence reads: CASSQEGGQGQETQYF. CDR3 DNA: TGTGCCAGCAGCCAAGAGGGGGGACAGGGGCAAGAGACCCAGTACTTC.

The chain couples TRBV2 to TRBJ2-3; 9 bases align to TRBD2. Germline V lookup: CDR1 SNHLY, CDR2 FYNNEI. Trimming took 5 bases from V and 5 from J; bases not matched to a gene: 8. The CDR3 extends over 15 amino acids. The CDR3 spells CASSSREGLGDTQYF. CDR3 nucleotides: TGTGCCAGCAGTTCGCGGGAGGGCCTGGGAGATACGCAGTATTTT. The full variable domain, completed using reference TRBV2 and TRBJ2-3, is EPEVTQTPSHQVTQMGQEVILRCVPISNHLYFYWYRQILGQKVEFLVSFYNNEISEKSEIFDDQFSVERPDGSNFTLKIRSTKLEDSAMYFCASSSREGLGDTQYFGPGTRLTVL.

This chain uses TRBV11-2 with TRBJ1-4, with D possibly TRBD1 on 5 matching bases. The CDR3 has 15 residues. Germline CDR1 is SGHAT and CDR2 is FQNNGV. V was clipped by 4 bases and J by 8 bases, with 17 bases between them. The chain's CDR3 is CASSSQGNVGEKLFF. CDR3 nucleotide sequence: TGTGCCAGCAGCTCCCAGGGAAACGTCGGAGAAAAACTGTTTTTT.